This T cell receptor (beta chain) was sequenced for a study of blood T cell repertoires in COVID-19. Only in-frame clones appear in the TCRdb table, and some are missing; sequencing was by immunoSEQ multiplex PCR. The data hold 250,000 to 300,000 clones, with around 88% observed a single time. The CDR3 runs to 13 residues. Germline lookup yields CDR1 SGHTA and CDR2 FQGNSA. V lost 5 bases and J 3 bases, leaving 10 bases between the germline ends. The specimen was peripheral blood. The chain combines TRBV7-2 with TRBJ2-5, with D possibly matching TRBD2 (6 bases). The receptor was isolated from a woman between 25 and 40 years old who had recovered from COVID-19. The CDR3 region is CASSLTREETQYF. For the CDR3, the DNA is TGTGCCAGCAGCCTGACTAGGGAAGAGACCCAGTACTTC.